The 5 T cell receptor beta chains presented below share a single source sample, sequenced in a study of shared clonotypes between healthy human individuals. The data were produced by immunoSEQ multiplex PCR, yet TCRdb's version contains in-frame clones alone and is incomplete. The table lists 450,000 or so clones, over 60% of them singletons, with around 11% in the top ten. The sequencing input was PBMCs. Every receptor here comes from a woman aged 40 to 50 in good health. Some clones in this sample may be carry-over from other donors' samples.

DNA of the CDR3: TGTGCCAGCTCACCAAGCGCAACTAATGAAAAACTGTTTTTT. It encodes CASSPSATNEKLFF. The chain joins TRBV18 to TRBJ1-4; D unclear. Germline V gives CDR1 KGHSH, CDR2 LQKENI. The CDR3 is 14 residues long. Trimming removed 2 bases from V and 0 bases from J, with 4 bases in between.

The chain carries TRBV7-2 and TRBJ1-5; D is undetermined. Trimming took 0 bases from V and 0 from J, leaving 3 bases between them. The length of the CDR3 is 14 residues. Germline V lookup: CDR1 SGHTA, CDR2 FQGNSA. The CDR3 loop is CASSLAFSNQPQHF. CDR3 nucleotides: TGTGCCAGCAGCTTAGCATTTAGCAATCAGCCCCAGCATTTT. Filled out from reference TRBV7-2 and TRBJ1-5, the complete variable domain reads GAGVSQSPSNKVTEKGKDVELRCDPISGHTALYWYRQSLGQGLEFLIYFQGNSAPDKSGLPSDRFSAERTGGSVSTLTIQRTQQEDSAVYLCASSLAFSNQPQHFGDGTRLSIL.

Comments on this clone: A far larger clone is only one base removed, so a read error is likely. The chain couples TRBV30 to TRBJ2-6; D not certain. The V end was cut by 2 bases, the J end by 4 bases, with 15 bases between. CDR1 is GTSNPN, CDR2 SVGIG, per germline (reference sequence). The CDR3 contains 16 residues. CDR3 bases: TGTGCCTGGAGTCGCATCGGGCCCGTCGGGGCCAACGTCCTGACTTTC. It yields the protein CAWSRIGPVGANVLTF.

This chain joins TRBV15 and TRBJ2-7; D possibly uses TRBD1 or TRBD2 (5 bases each). The length of the CDR3 is 15 residues. V was cut by 0 bases and J by 1 base, with 10 bases left in between. Looked up from germline, CDR1 is LNHNV and CDR2 is YYDKDF (reference sequence). This CDR3 is CATSRDPGTSYEQYF. CDR3 coding DNA: TGTGCCACCAGCAGAGATCCCGGGACGTCCTACGAGCAGTACTTC. The variable domain in full, with the rest retrieved from reference TRBV15 and TRBJ2-7, is DAMVIQNPRYQVTQFGKPVTLSCSQTLNHNVMYWYQQKSSQAPKLLFHYYDKDFNNEADTPDNFQSRRPNTSFCFLDIRSPGLGDTAMYLCATSRDPGTSYEQYFGPGTRLTVT.

This rearrangement joins TRBV10-3 to TRBJ2-1, with 11 bases that match TRBD2. The V gene's germline CDR1 is ENHRY and CDR2 SYGVKD. This CDR3 comprises 14 residues. Unmatched junction bases numbered 4, after V lost 7 bases and J lost 5 bases. CDR3 DNA: TGTGCCATCAATAGCGGGAGGGGAGACAATGAGCAGTTCTTC. Amino acids: CAINSGRGDNEQFF.